The TCR beta chain described here comes from a study of cytomegalovirus exposure and HLA in healthy donors. Remarks on this clone: Its antigen is not identified.

Study findings and constraints: In vitro testing confirmed a few CMV-associated chains as specific for CMV antigens. Common viral pathogens seemed to be connected with several of the most significant clusters, according to a later analysis.

PCR involved 60 Vbeta and 13 Jbeta primers. Using immunoSEQ multiplex PCR, the repertoire was profiled, and TCRdb retains in-frame clones only, with some absent. Counted here are more than 200,000 clones, about three quarters occurring once; the ten biggest clones make up roughly 1.9%. CDR1 is SGHVS and CDR2 is FQNEAQ in the germline V gene. The CDR3 length is 16 residues. The V end lost 7 bases, the J end lost 4 bases, and 22 bases lay between the germline ends. The sequencing sample was made of PBMCs. This TCR derives from a male donor in good health and CMV-seronegative. The chain uses TRBV7-8 and TRBJ1-2, with D maybe TRBD1 (5 bases). The CDR3 nucleotides read TGTGCCAGCAACCCCACGGGGGAGGCCCCCCCCTATGGCTACACCTTC. It translates to CASNPTGEAPPYGYTF.